This paragraph covers one TCR beta chain sequence. What it recognizes is unknown. Germline-derived CDR1 and CDR2 are LGHNA and YNFKEQ. The CDR3 is 19 residues long. V shed 4 bases and J 0 bases; nucleotides not matched to a gene: 12. TCRdb used MiXCR to reprocess the RT-PCR reads, holding one entry per CDR3 protein. This sample has approximately 570,000 distinct CDR3 sequences, with about 8% found just once. The data are from a study of response to subunit inactivated influenza vaccine. Overall study findings and caveats: It was suggested by the authors that few new T cells are recruited by each seasonal influenza vaccination.

Sequences were derived from PBMCs from blood, sampled roughly 24 months after vaccination. The rearrangement joins TRBV4-2 to TRBJ2-7; TRBD2 agrees at 13 bases. This clonotype was obtained from a man aged 50 to 75 who received an inactivated influenza vaccine. CDR3 in amino acids: CASSPGTSGTSHSSYEQYF. CDR3 nucleotides: TGTGCCAGCAGCCCTGGGACTAGCGGGACCAGCCACAGCTCCTACGAGCAGTACTTC.